Reported below is one T cell receptor beta chain. This sample was included in a study of blood T cell repertoires in COVID-19. Overall study context: Some COVID-19 samples were acute and others convalescent; all came from the United States, Italy and Spain. T cells, B-cell-depleted T cells, or PBMCs provided the cDNA or gDNA that served as material.

Original processing notes: Nucleated cell counts were estimated from reference gene primer amplification. TCRdb's copy holds only in-frame clones and misses some; the assay was immunoSEQ multiplex PCR. V and J calls and clone size are those listed in that table; D and trimming were worked out from the DNA. The table has approximately 210,000 clones, about 91% seen once. The sample taken for sequencing was peripheral blood. The clonotype originates from a man aged 25-40 years with acute or convalescent COVID-19.

The CDR3 loop reads CATSRGVGSSGANVLTF. The CDR3 DNA sequence: TGTGCCACCAGCAGAGGCGTGGGGAGCTCTGGGGCCAACGTCCTGACTTTC. This chain joins TRBV15 and TRBJ2-6, with TRBD2 as a possible D gene (5 bases). V was shortened by 1 base and J by 0 bases, with 10 bases between the two germline ends. The CDR3 contains 17 residues. Per germline, CDR1 LNHNV and CDR2 YYDKDF (reference sequence).